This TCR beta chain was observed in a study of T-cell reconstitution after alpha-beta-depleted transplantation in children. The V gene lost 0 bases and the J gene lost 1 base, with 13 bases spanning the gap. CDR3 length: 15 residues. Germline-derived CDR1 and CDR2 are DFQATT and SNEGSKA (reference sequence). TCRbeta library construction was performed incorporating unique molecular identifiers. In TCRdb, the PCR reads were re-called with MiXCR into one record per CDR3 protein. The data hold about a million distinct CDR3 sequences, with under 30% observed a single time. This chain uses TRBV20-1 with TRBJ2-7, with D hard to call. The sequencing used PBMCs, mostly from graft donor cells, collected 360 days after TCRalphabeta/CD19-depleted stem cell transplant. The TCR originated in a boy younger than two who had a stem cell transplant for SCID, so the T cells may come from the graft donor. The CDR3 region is CSARDERRTSYEQYF. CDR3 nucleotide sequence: TGCAGTGCTAGAGATGAACGGAGAACGTCCTACGAGCAGTACTTC.